Presented here are 9 T cell receptor beta chains from one specimen sequenced in a study of cytomegalovirus exposure and HLA in healthy donors (dated by TCRdb to about 2017). The library was produced with the immunoSEQ multiplex PCR assay. For the multiplex PCR, a mixture combining 60 forward primers for TCR Vbeta segments and 13 reverse primers for TCR Jbeta segments was used. Not all clones reach the TCRdb copy of this immuneACCESS table, which keeps in-frame sequences only. Checked studies attribute under half of the gap to unresolved V genes and leave the rest unexplained. Present in this sample are some 190,000 clones, over 80% of which were seen just once. 1.3% of the sample lies in the top ten. Specimen: PBMCs. Receptor source: a man between 25 and 39 years old in good health and CMV-seronegative.

The chain is built from TRBV7-9 and TRBJ1-2; D is uncertain. The germline V and J ends were trimmed by 4 bases and 5 bases, with 20 bases remaining between them. Germline CDR1 reads SEHNR; CDR2 reads FQNEAQ (reference sequence). This CDR3 is 16 amino acids long. CDR3 nucleotide sequence: TGTGCCAGCAGCTCCGAGGTTCCCCGAGCTCAATATGGCTACACCTTC. Protein product: CASSSEVPRAQYGYTF.

V gene TRBV4-1 combines with J gene TRBJ1-2; 8 bases map to TRBD1. CDR1 is MGHRA and CDR2 is YSYEKL in the germline V gene. V lost 4 bases to trimming and J lost 8 bases; unmatched junction nucleotides: 9. The CDR3 extends over 14 amino acids. CDR3 bases: TGCGCCAGCAGCCTGGACAGGGTTTCTGGGGGCTACACCTTC. It specifies CASSLDRVSGGYTF.

The V call is TRBV2, the J call TRBJ2-7; perhaps TRBD1 as D (6 bases). Per the germline V gene, CDR1 is SNHLY and CDR2 is FYNNEI. The V gene lost 10 bases and the J gene lost 6 bases, with 22 bases spanning the gap. This CDR3 region has 14 residues. As DNA, the CDR3 is TGTGCCACCATTTCGGACAGCTCCCTCTCCGAGCAGTACTTC. Amino acid sequence: CATISDSSLSEQYF.

J is TRBJ2-3 and V is TRBV28; 12 bases match TRBD2. The junction had 4 bases not matched to a gene; V was cut back by 3 bases and J by 3 bases. CDR3 length: 16 amino acids. Germline CDR1 is MDHEN and CDR2 is SYDVKM. The CDR3 DNA follows: TGTGCCAGCAGTTTGACTAGCGGGAGAAATACAGATACGCAGTATTTT. Protein: CASSLTSGRNTDTQYF. Variable domain in full (rest from reference TRBV28 and TRBJ2-3): DVKVTQSSRYLVKRTGEKVFLECVQDMDHENMFWYRQDPGLGLRLIYFSYDVKMKEKGDIPEGYSVSREKKERFSLILESASTNQTSMYLCASSLTSGRNTDTQYFGPGTRLTVL.

The chain has TRBV11-1 and TRBJ1-2, with TRBD1 matching 7 bases. Germline CDR1 and CDR2: SGHAT and FQDESV (reference sequence). The CDR3 has 16 amino acids. Losses at the gene ends were 2 bases for V and 1 base for J; bases not matched to a gene: 7. The DNA for the CDR3 is TGTGCCAGCAGCTTAACGGGACAGACCAATAACTATGGCTACACCTTC. This codes for CASSLTGQTNNYGYTF.

The J gene is TRBJ1-1, the V gene TRBV6-5; D call uncertain. The CDR3 is 13 residues long. V dropped 0 bases and J dropped 8 bases, with 10 bases sitting between them. Germline CDR1 MNHEY, CDR2 SVGAGI. CDR3 DNA sequence: TGTGCCAGCAGTTACTCTTTGGAGTCGGAAGCTTTCTTT. It codes for CASSYSLESEAFF.

V gene TRBV2 combines with J gene TRBJ2-3; the D gene is possibly TRBD1 (5 bases). The V gene's germline CDR1 is SNHLY and CDR2 FYNNEI. Trimming pared 8 bases from V and 4 bases from J, leaving 16 bases between. The CDR3 runs 14 residues. CDR3 residues: CASAGQRSADTQYF. In nucleotides, the CDR3 is TGTGCCAGCGCCGGACAAAGAAGCGCAGATACGCAGTATTTT.

This rearrangement joins TRBV11-3 to TRBJ2-5; no firm D call. Germline-derived CDR1 and CDR2 are SGHNT and YENEEA. The CDR3 has 12 amino acids. V lost 1 base, J lost 4 bases, and 4 bases lay in between. The CDR3 DNA is TGTGCCAGCAGCTTAGTCGGAGAGACCCAGTACTTC. Translating it yields CASSLVGETQYF.

The rearrangement links TRBV28 to TRBJ1-3; D is possibly TRBD1 (6 bases). V was cut by 3 bases and J by 8 bases, with 23 bases left in between. This CDR3 has 17 amino acids. Germline loops: CDR1 MDHEN, CDR2 SYDVKM. Written as DNA, the CDR3 is TGTGCCAGCAGTTTCCCTTCTGAAACAGGGTCCGCGGACACCATATATTTT. It translates to CASSFPSETGSADTIYF.